These 2 T cell receptor beta chains share one sample of origin, sequenced in a study of shared clonotypes between healthy human individuals. Data came from immunoSEQ multiplex PCR; TCRdb stores just in-frame clones and leaves some out. The sample lists about 660,000 clones; around 74% were seen once. Material: memory CD4+ T cells sorted from blood. The subset is: CD45RA-negative fraction. The receptors come from a woman aged 25 to 39 in good health.

The chain carries TRBV18 and TRBJ1-5; TRBD1 aligns across 12 bases. J lost 6 bases, V lost 3 bases, and 12 bases had no gene match. CDR1 is KGHSH and CDR2 is LQKENI in the germline V gene. This CDR3 is 18 amino acids long. CDR3 nucleotide sequence: TGTGCCAGCTCACCCGGGACAGGGGGCTTGCAGCTTGGTCAGCCCCAGCATTTT. This sequence encodes CASSPGTGGLQLGQPQHF. The whole variable domain, remainder taken from reference TRBV18 and TRBJ1-5, is NAGVMQNPRHLVRRRGQEARLRCSPMKGHSHVYWYRQLPEEGLKFMVYLQKENIIDESGMPKERFSAEFPKEGPSILRIQQVVRGDSAAYFCASSPGTGGLQLGQPQHFGDGTRLSIL.

The table lists this clone with a count of one. The rearrangement links TRBV28 to TRBJ1-1; unclear D gene. In germline, CDR1 is MDHEN, CDR2 SYDVKM. This CDR3 has 14 residues. V lost 1 base and J lost 4, with 10 bases in between. The CDR3 reads CASSLFGRGTEAFF. DNA of the CDR3: TGTGCCAGCAGTTTATTCGGACGGGGCACTGAAGCTTTCTTT.